This T cell receptor (beta chain) was identified during a study of cytomegalovirus exposure and HLA in healthy donors. Overall study findings and caveats: When analyzed later, the rates of TCR association showed variation by HLA locus, with DRB1 the most and HLA-C the fewest. A cluster of highly shared sequence variants was likely a sequencing artifact. In a later analysis, an Asian-associated ancestry cluster reportedly showed fewer N-insertions than the roughly 710-donor mean.

With regard to this clone: Its specificity is not known.

Germline CDR1 reads MNHNY; CDR2 reads SVGAGI (reference sequence). The V gene lost 5 bases and the J gene lost 6 bases, with 16 bases spanning the gap. The CDR3 sequence is 14 residues long. Primers: 60 Vbeta forward and 13 Jbeta reverse. The table came from immunoSEQ multiplex PCR; TCRdb's copy has only in-frame clones and leaves some out. The sample yields fewer than 200,000 clones, 75% to 90% seen once. The chain combines TRBV6-6 with TRBJ1-2; tentative D call: TRBD1 (5 bases). This TCR was sampled from a woman aged 50 to 60 in good health and CMV-seropositive. Sequencing was done on a sample of PBMCs. The CDR3 reads CASSPGVGAHGYTF. CDR3 nucleotide sequence: TGTGCCAGCAGTCCGGGGGTCGGGGCGCATGGCTACACCTTC.